Listed here are 20 T cell receptor beta chains from one sample, sequenced in a study of T cells in tumors after PD-1 blockade. The protocol was immunoSEQ multiplex PCR, while the TCRdb copy is restricted to in-frame clones and leaves out a portion. The sample lists more than 1,500 clones, about three quarters occurring once. Sample time point: second of two pre-therapy site-matched biopsies about 2 months apart. The sequencing used tumor tissue, collected before anti-PD-1 treatment. All receptors come from a human donor with basal cell carcinoma.

This clone was found once. The rearrangement links TRBV19 to TRBJ1-2, with D unresolved. Looked up from germline, CDR1 is LNHDA and CDR2 is SQIVND (reference sequence). The CDR3 sequence is 15 residues long. V gave up 0 bases and J gave up 8 bases, with 16 bases separating them. CDR3 nucleotides: TGTGCCAGTAGTATAGATAGGTGGACGCCGGGGGGCTACACCTTC. Translated: CASSIDRWTPGGYTF.

This chain joins TRBV5-6 and TRBJ1-1; unclear D gene. The V gene's germline CDR1 is SGHDT and CDR2 YYEEEE. With 3 bases removed from V and 0 bases from J, the gap between germline ends came to 6 bases. CDR3 length: 13 amino acids. CDR3 sequence: CASSWGLNTEAFF. CDR3 coding DNA: TGTGCCAGCAGCTGGGGTTTGAACACTGAAGCTTTCTTT.

The chain is built from TRBV5-6 and TRBJ2-5; TRBD1 aligns across 7 bases. Germline lookup yields CDR1 SGHDT and CDR2 YYEEEE. This CDR3 has 16 residues. The ends lost 0 bases at V and 1 base at J; junction bases unmatched: 6. The chain's CDR3 is CASSLGQGYSQETQYF. CDR3 in DNA: TGTGCCAGCAGCTTGGGACAGGGCTACAGCCAAGAGACCCAGTACTTC.

The chain joins TRBV12-3 or TRBV12-4 to TRBJ2-7, with D possibly TRBD1 on 6 matching bases. The length of the CDR3 is 12 residues. The ends were cut back, 7 bases at V and 2 bases at J, with 9 bases in the middle. CDR3 residues: CASTRDTYEQYF. In DNA, the CDR3 is TGTGCCAGCACCCGGGACACCTACGAGCAGTACTTC.

The chain employs TRBV10-3 and TRBJ2-3; 7 bases match TRBD2. Trimming cost V 11 bases and J 3 bases; bases outside gene matches: 11. This CDR3 has 14 residues. Germline V gives CDR1 ENHRY, CDR2 SYGVKD. This chain's CDR3 is CASTGGWGTDTQYF. CDR3 DNA sequence: TGTGCCTCCACGGGGGGATGGGGGACAGATACGCAGTATTTT.

This clone was detected only a few times. The CDR3 nucleotides read TGTGCCAGCAGCGTGTTCGAAGGCGGATACACAGATACGCAGTATTTT. As protein: CASSVFEGGYTDTQYF. The chain recombines TRBV9 with TRBJ2-3; D call uncertain. The CDR3 is 16 residues long. Deletions cut 2 bases from V and 2 bases from J, with 15 bases between. CDR1 SGDLS and CDR2 YYNGEE come from the germline V gene.

The chain joins TRBV19 to TRBJ2-7, with TRBD2 identical over 7 bases. Germline values: CDR1 LNHDA, CDR2 SQIVND (reference sequence). The V gene end was trimmed by 4 bases and the J gene end by 2 bases; junction bases not matched to a gene: 5. This CDR3 has 14 residues. CDR3 coding DNA: TGTGCCAGTAGTAGTCGGGGGGAAACCTACGAGCAGTACTTC. Residues: CASSSRGETYEQYF.

This chain joins TRBV29-1 and TRBJ2-1; D is unresolved. The CDR3 has 14 residues. The ends were cut back, 3 bases at V and 0 bases at J, with 9 bases in the middle. Germline V CDR1 and CDR2: SQVTM, ANQGSEA. The chain's CDR3 is CSVDGEFSYNEQFF. The CDR3 DNA sequence: TGCAGCGTTGACGGAGAATTCTCCTACAATGAGCAGTTCTTC.

The chain joins TRBV27 to TRBJ1-1, with D unclear. The CDR3 has 11 amino acids. Germline V gene lookup returns CDR1 MNHEY and CDR2 SMNVEV (reference sequence). The germline V and J ends were trimmed by 9 bases and 3 bases, with 8 bases remaining between them. The CDR3 nucleotides are TGTGCCAGTACTGGGTACACTGAAGCTTTCTTT. Its translation: CASTGYTEAFF.

This clone was detected once. J is TRBJ1-5 and V is TRBV5-4; D possibly corresponds to TRBD1 (6 bases). V lost 3 bases and J lost 3, with 22 bases in between. Germline CDR1 is SGHNT and CDR2 is YYREEE (reference sequence). The CDR3 consists of 18 residues. This chain's CDR3 is CASSSPRVRDTNNQPQHF. The CDR3 nucleotides are TGTGCCAGCAGCTCTCCTCGGGTCCGGGACACCAACAATCAGCCCCAGCATTTT.

The chain combines TRBV30 with TRBJ2-5; D perhaps matches TRBD1 (5 bases). The germline CDR1 and CDR2 sequences are GTSNPN and SVGIG (reference sequence). CDR3 length: 12 residues. The V and J ends lost 1 base and 6 bases respectively, with 9 bases between them. The CDR3 loop is CAWSAREKTQYF. CDR3 coding DNA: TGTGCCTGGAGTGCCAGGGAAAAGACCCAGTACTTC.

This clone has only a few counts. The chain carries TRBV19 and TRBJ2-5; D tentatively reads TRBD1 or TRBD2 (6 bases each). CDR3 length: 15 amino acids. Trimming cost V 3 bases and J 5 bases, with 16 bases left between them. Germline V lookup: CDR1 LNHDA, CDR2 SQIVND (reference sequence). The CDR3 loop is CASSISGGPGETQYF. The CDR3, as DNA: TGTGCCAGTAGTATTAGTGGGGGGCCGGGGGAGACCCAGTACTTC. Using reference TRBV19 and TRBJ2-5 for the parts outside the CDR3, the full variable domain is DGGITQSPKYLFRKEGQNVTLSCEQNLNHDAMYWYRQDPGQGLRLIYYSQIVNDFQKGDIAEGYSVSREKKESFPLTVTSAQKNPTAFYLCASSISGGPGETQYFGPGTRLLVL.

The chain joins TRBV6-5 to TRBJ2-1; 12 bases are a match to TRBD2. CDR3 length: 15 amino acids. The trim removed 7 bases at V and 5 bases at J, leaving 6 bases unmatched. The germline V gene encodes CDR1 MNHEY and CDR2 SVGAGI. CDR3 coding DNA: TGTGCCAGCATCAGGACTAGCGGGGATAACAATGAGCAGTTCTTC. Translated, it gives CASIRTSGDNNEQFF.

The chain recombines TRBV6-2 or TRBV6-3 with TRBJ1-2; no reliable D call. V was clipped by 2 bases and J by 6 bases, with 10 bases between them. The germline CDR1 and CDR2 sequences are MNHEY and SVGEGT. CDR3 length: 13 amino acids. For the CDR3, the DNA is TGTGCCAGCAGTTACGGGCAGGCTAATGGCTACACCTTC. This codes for CASSYGQANGYTF.

CDR3 loop: CASSLLLAGGPGGELFF. Written as DNA, the CDR3 is TGTGCCAGCAGCCTACTACTAGCGGGGGGGCCTGGCGGGGAGCTGTTTTTT. The genes are TRBV27 and TRBJ2-2; 13 nucleotides align to TRBD2. The CDR3 sequence is 17 residues long. V lost 6 bases and J lost 7; bases outside the gene matches: 11. Germline assignment: CDR1 MNHEY and CDR2 SMNVEV (reference sequence).

V and J are TRBV14 and TRBJ1-1, with D tentatively TRBD1 (5 bases). Germline V gives CDR1 SGHDN, CDR2 FVKESK. V was pared by 0 bases and J by 1 base, with 12 bases between. The CDR3 contains 16 residues. The CDR3 spells CASSQDRGGWNTEAFF. The DNA of the CDR3 is TGTGCCAGCAGCCAAGATCGGGGCGGCTGGAACACTGAAGCTTTCTTT.

The chain couples TRBV27 to TRBJ1-4; TRBD1 aligns across 9 bases. Trimming at V came to 1 base and at J to 8 bases, leaving 5 bases not matched to a gene. The CDR3 contains 15 residues. The germline CDR1 and CDR2 sequences are MNHEY and SMNVEV (reference sequence). The CDR3 DNA reads as TGTGCCAGCAGTTTATTGACAGGGGGGACCGAAAAACTGTTTTTT. As protein: CASSLLTGGTEKLFF.

This chain connects TRBV4-1 to TRBJ1-2; the D is unclear. The germline V gene has CDR1 MGHRA and CDR2 YSYEKL. The V gene lost 5 bases and the J gene lost 1 base, with 8 bases spanning the gap. This CDR3 region has 13 residues. The CDR3 DNA sequence: TGCGCCAGCAGCTCTGGCCTTAACTATGGCTACACCTTC. Protein sequence: CASSSGLNYGYTF.

Notes on this clone: The same CDR3 arises from other DNA sequences in this sample as well. This chain's CDR3 is CASSLGLAGTGELFF. The CDR3 DNA follows: TGTGCCAGCAGCTTGGGCCTAGCGGGAACCGGGGAGCTGTTTTTT. The chain recombines TRBV5-6 with TRBJ2-2; 9 bases fit TRBD2. The trim removed 0 bases at V and 5 bases at J, leaving 2 bases unmatched. The CDR3 loop spans 15 amino acids. Germline values: CDR1 SGHDT, CDR2 YYEEEE.

The V call is TRBV28, the J call TRBJ2-3; 9 bases agree with TRBD2. The V gene end was trimmed by 2 bases and the J gene end by 3 bases; junction bases not matched to a gene: 6. The CDR3 extends over 16 amino acids. The germline gives CDR1 MDHEN, CDR2 SYDVKM. The CDR3 loop reads CASSLILSGGTDTQYF. The CDR3 DNA sequence: TGTGCCAGCAGTTTAATCCTTAGCGGGGGTACAGATACGCAGTATTTT.